The 21 T cell receptor beta chains in this list originate from one sample, sequenced in a study of blood T cell repertoires in COVID-19. Profiling relied on immunoSEQ multiplex PCR, and the TCRdb table lists in-frame clones only, not all of them. The table records roughly 140,000 clones, 80% to 85% of them present only once. Sequences were obtained from PBMCs or T cells enriched from blood (not recorded which). The receptors were gathered from a woman aged 45 to 65 who had been exposed to COVID-19.

The chain has TRBV12-3 or TRBV12-4 and TRBJ1-2; D unclear. The CDR3 covers 13 residues. V lost 2 bases and J lost 8, with 12 bases in between. The CDR3 here is CASSLNNIQGYTF. Here the CDR3 DNA reads TGTGCCAGCAGTTTAAATAACATTCAAGGCTACACCTTC.

The chain carries TRBV19 and TRBJ1-5, with a possible D match to TRBD1 (6 bases). The CDR3 runs 15 residues. The germline V gene encodes CDR1 LNHDA and CDR2 SQIVND (reference sequence). Trimming cost V 5 bases and J 1 base, with 12 bases left between them. In DNA form, the CDR3 reads TGTGCCAGTAGTCCCTCACAGGGAAGCAATCAGCCCCAGCATTTT. Its translation: CASSPSQGSNQPQHF.

The chain joins TRBV5-1 to TRBJ1-2, with D tentatively TRBD1 (5 bases). This CDR3 spans 14 amino acids. The germline V and J ends were trimmed by 7 bases and 5 bases, with 18 bases remaining between them. Germline V gene data show CDR1 as SGHRS and CDR2 as YFSETQ. The CDR3 sequence is CASRTQTTGYGYTF. The CDR3 DNA reads TGCGCCAGCCGGACACAAACGACGGGTTATGGCTACACCTTC.

This clone was seen a handful of times. The V call is TRBV5-4, the J call TRBJ1-2, with D tentatively TRBD1 (6 bases). CDR3 length: 13 residues. The V and J ends lost 5 bases and 4 bases respectively, with 12 bases between them. Germline CDR1 SGHNT, CDR2 YYREEE (reference sequence). The CDR3 is CASSTQQGYGYTF. CDR3 bases: TGTGCCAGCAGTACCCAACAGGGCTATGGCTACACCTTC.

V gene TRBV7-2 combines with J gene TRBJ1-3, with D possibly matching TRBD1 (6 bases). Deletions cut 5 bases from V and 0 bases from J, with 11 bases between. CDR3 length: 15 amino acids. Germline loops: CDR1 SGHTA, CDR2 FQGNSA. In nucleotides, the CDR3 is TGTGCCAGCAGCGACCGAGGGGGCTCTGGAAACACCATATATTTT. Its translation is CASSDRGGSGNTIYF.

A few counts support this clone. The V and J genes are TRBV9 and TRBJ2-3; TRBD2 matches at 11 bases. The CDR3 is 19 residues long. CDR1 is SGDLS and CDR2 is YYNGEE in the germline V gene. With V trimmed by 2 bases and J by 0 bases, 11 bases remained unmatched. The CDR3 sequence is CASSVAPFRLAGSTDTQYF. Here the CDR3 DNA reads TGTGCCAGCAGCGTGGCCCCCTTTCGACTAGCGGGAAGCACAGATACGCAGTATTTT.

The chain couples TRBV10-2 to TRBJ1-5, with D maybe TRBD1 (6 bases). V lost 6 bases and J lost 5, with 14 bases in between. Germline values: CDR1 WSHSY, CDR2 SAAADI. This CDR3 has 14 residues. Here the CDR3 reads CASRARGSDQPQHF. In DNA, the CDR3 is TGCGCCAGCAGAGCCAGGGGCTCGGATCAGCCCCAGCATTTT.

This chain connects TRBV7-9 to TRBJ2-1, with 8 bases lining up with TRBD2. V shed 4 bases and J 8 bases; nucleotides not matched to a gene: 4. The CDR3 runs to 13 residues. Germline V gene lookup returns CDR1 SEHNR and CDR2 FQNEAQ (reference sequence). The chain's CDR3 is CASSYAGGDEQFF. As DNA, the CDR3 is TGTGCCAGCAGCTACGCGGGGGGCGATGAGCAGTTCTTC.

The genes are TRBV25-1 and TRBJ1-1, with a tentative D call TRBD1 (6 bases). CDR1 is MGHDK and CDR2 is SYGVNS in the germline V gene. The CDR3 contains 13 residues. V lost 9 bases to trimming and J lost 5 bases, with 16 bases between them. DNA of the CDR3: TGTGCCAGTTGTGATCGAGACAGGACTGAAGCTTTCTTT. Its translation is CASCDRDRTEAFF.

This clone occurred many times. The J gene is TRBJ1-2, the V gene TRBV29-1, with D maybe TRBD1 (6 bases). Germline V gene data show CDR1 as SQVTM and CDR2 as ANQGSEA. This CDR3 has 13 amino acids. CDR3 protein: CISRGAGDGGYTF. CDR3 bases: TGCATCTCGCGGGGGGCAGGGGACGGCGGCTACACCTTC.

The chain carries TRBV9 and TRBJ1-3, with 8 bases lining up with TRBD1. The germline gives CDR1 SGDLS, CDR2 YYNGEE. CDR3 length: 15 residues. V lost 2 bases, J lost 6 bases, and 7 bases stayed unmatched. CDR3 sequence reads: CASSVQGQGSNTIYF. In DNA form, the CDR3 reads TGTGCCAGCAGCGTCCAAGGACAGGGTTCAAACACCATATATTTT.

This rearrangement joins TRBV6-5 to TRBJ1-1; maybe TRBD1 (6 bases). The ends were cut back, 4 bases at V and 8 bases at J, with 8 bases in the middle. The germline V gene has CDR1 MNHEY and CDR2 SVGAGI. The CDR3 totals 11 residues. The DNA of the CDR3 is TGTGCCAGCAGTTCGGGGACAGAAGCTTTCTTT. This encodes CASSSGTEAFF.

The rearrangement uses TRBV11-2 and TRBJ2-7, with 7 bases identical to TRBD1. Germline trimming cut 5 bases from V and 5 bases from J; bases unmatched to any gene: 6. This CDR3 is 13 amino acids long. CDR1 and CDR2 (germline): SGHAT, FQNNGV. As DNA, the CDR3 is TGTGCCAGCAGCGTAACAGGGGCCAACGAGCAGTACTTC. It codes for CASSVTGANEQYF.

For this clone: As the CDR3 is not closed by the conserved phenylalanine or tryptophan, this likely results from a read error. The rearrangement links TRBV6-2 or TRBV6-3 to TRBJ2-7; a weak D match, TRBD1 (6 bases). Germline CDR1 is MNHEY and CDR2 is SVGEGT. Trimming cost V 0 bases and J 5 bases, with 26 bases left between them. This CDR3 has 19 amino acids. The chain's CDR3 is CASSYSRGVGQIQLHEQYL. The CDR3 region has the DNA TGTGCCAGCAGTTACTCCAGGGGTGTCGGACAGATCCAATTACACGAGCAGTACTTG.

This clone was found a few times. The chain couples TRBV6-2 or TRBV6-3 to TRBJ2-7; D possibly corresponds to TRBD1 (6 bases). The CDR3 spans 13 residues. The germline CDR1 and CDR2 sequences are MNHEY and SVGEGT. V shed 4 bases and J shed 2 bases, with 9 bases lying between them. CDR3: CASSSRDTYEQYF. The CDR3 nucleotides read TGTGCCAGCAGTTCTAGGGACACCTACGAGCAGTACTTC.

The gene calls are TRBV18 and TRBJ1-6; 9 bases map to TRBD1. The germline V gene encodes CDR1 KGHSH and CDR2 LQKENI. The CDR3 is 15 residues long. The V gene end was trimmed by 5 bases and the J gene end by 11 bases; junction bases not matched to a gene: 10. CDR3 DNA: TGTGCCAGCTCAAACAGGGACAGGGCGGTGACACCCCTCCACTTT. Protein: CASSNRDRAVTPLHF.

CDR3 amino acids: CASTGTPGNTIYF. The CDR3 bases are TGTGCCAGCACCGGGACTCCCGGAAACACCATATATTTT. The chain uses TRBV6-5 and TRBJ1-3; a weak D match, TRBD1 (5 bases). Trimming took off 7 bases at V and 4 bases at J, with 11 bases between the two ends. From germline, CDR1 is MNHEY and CDR2 SVGAGI. There are 13 residues in the CDR3.

The V and J genes are TRBV4-1 and TRBJ2-3; D is possibly TRBD2 (6 bases). V lost 2 bases, J lost 1 base, and 10 bases lay in between. In germline, CDR1 is MGHRA, CDR2 YSYEKL. CDR3 size: 15 residues. The CDR3 protein is CASSQRDSGTDTQYF. Written as DNA, the CDR3 is TGCGCCAGCAGCCAAAGGGACTCCGGCACAGATACGCAGTATTTT.

The chain recombines TRBV9 with TRBJ1-1; D perhaps matches TRBD1 (6 bases). V lost 3 bases, J lost 6 bases, and 15 bases lay in between. The CDR3 loop spans 14 amino acids. Germline V gives CDR1 SGDLS, CDR2 YYNGEE. DNA of the CDR3: TGTGCCAGCAGCGCTCAACAGGGAATTTCTGAAGCTTTCTTT. This gives the protein CASSAQQGISEAFF.

This chain uses TRBV11-3 with TRBJ2-2; 8 bases line up with TRBD2. The trim removed 5 bases at V and 7 bases at J, leaving 6 bases unmatched. Germline V lookup: CDR1 SGHNT, CDR2 YENEEA. This CDR3 comprises 14 residues. DNA of the CDR3: TGTGCCAGCAGCCCCCGGGCGGGGGGCGGGGAGCTGTTTTTT. Its translation is CASSPRAGGGELFF.

The rearrangement links TRBV7-9 to TRBJ1-3; TRBD1 might be the D (5 bases). V was cut by 5 bases and J by 0 bases, with 11 bases left in between. The CDR3 has 15 residues. From germline, CDR1 is SEHNR and CDR2 FQNEAQ (reference sequence). The CDR3 DNA is TGTGCCAGCAGCGCGTGGGGGGGCTCTGGAAACACCATATATTTT. Translated, it gives CASSAWGGSGNTIYF.